This is a list of T cell receptor beta chains from one sample in a study of OX40 agonist ivuxolimab in advanced cancers. TCRdb's copy holds only in-frame clones and misses some; the assay was immunoSEQ multiplex PCR. The repertoire consists of approximately 3,400 clones, with over 80% occurring once and the leading ten covering 28%. This sample comprised CD4+ or CD8+ T cells sorted from blood, obtained in a trial of the OX40 agonist ivuxolimab. These receptors all stem from an adult with an advanced solid tumor such as melanoma, head and neck, liver or kidney cancer. CDR3s include the opening cysteine and the closing phenylalanine or tryptophan. A D gene is named only where the DNA matches it firmly. Size is omitted from some rows. Given values are once, few, many or a class for expanded clones.

j_call v_call clone_size d_call cdr3_aa cdr3_nt
TRBJ1-4 TRBV15 . TRBD1 CATSRGQGPNEKLFF TGTGCCACCAGCAGAGGACAGGGTCCTAATGAAAAACTGTTTTTT
TRBJ1-1 TRBV30 medium-sized TRBD1 CAWGDRVTFF TGTGCCTGGGGGGACAGGGTCACTTTCTTT
TRBJ1-1 TRBV6-5 . . CASSLGWNTEAFF TGTGCCAGCAGCCTAGGCTGGAACACTGAAGCTTTCTTT
TRBJ2-1 TRBV11-2 . TRBD2 CASSPRGLANYNEQFF TGTGCCAGCAGCCCCCGGGGACTAGCGAATTACAATGAGCAGTTCTTC
TRBJ2-7 TRBV6-5 . TRBD1 CASSYFGQGYEQYF TGTGCCAGCAGTTACTTTGGACAGGGCTACGAGCAGTACTTC
TRBJ2-7 TRBV15 . . CATSSRRDSYEQYF TGTGCCACCAGCAGCAGGCGGGACTCCTACGAGCAGTACTTC
TRBJ2-1 TRBV5-4 once . CASSETPSNEQFF TGTGCCAGCAGCGAGACACCATCCAATGAGCAGTTCTTC
TRBJ2-3 TRBV27 . TRBD1 CASSPYASGTEDADTQYF TGTGCCAGCAGTCCATACGCCTCCGGGACAGAAGATGCAGATACGCAGTATTTT
TRBJ1-2 TRBV19 . TRBD1 CASSIPPGGGYGYTF TGTGCCAGTAGTATCCCGCCAGGGGGTGGCTATGGCTACACCTTC
TRBJ2-7 TRBV19 . . CASSIVGLGNYLNEQYF TGTGCCAGTAGTATAGTCGGACTTGGCAATTATCTGAACGAGCAGTACTTC
TRBJ2-3 TRBV6-1 . TRBD1 CASSGDRGSTDTQYF TGTGCCAGCAGTGGGGACAGGGGGAGCACAGATACGCAGTATTTT
TRBJ2-7 TRBV5-6 few . CASSLVGSSYEQYF TGTGCCAGCAGCTTGGTTGGCAGCTCCTACGAGCAGTACTTC
TRBJ1-1 TRBV10-1 large . CASSAVNTEAFF TGCGCCAGCAGCGCCGTGAACACTGAAGCTTTCTTT
TRBJ2-7 TRBV11-3 . . CASSLEPGYEQYF TGTGCCAGCAGCTTAGAGCCTGGCTACGAGCAGTACTTC
TRBJ1-5 TRBV28 . . CASSFFRGNQPQHF TGTGCCAGCAGTTTTTTCAGGGGCAATCAGCCCCAGCATTTT
TRBJ2-5 TRBV7-6 . TRBD2 CASSLSDGTSGRSYQETQYF TGTGCCAGCAGCTTAAGTGATGGGACTAGCGGGAGGTCGTACCAAGAGACCCAGTACTTC
TRBJ2-3 TRBV5-6 . . CASNQNMDTQYF TGTGCCAGCAACCAGAATATGGATACGCAGTATTTT
TRBJ2-1 TRBV5-1 few TRBD2 CASSQGGLAYNEQFF TGCGCCAGCAGCCAGGGGGGACTAGCGTATAATGAGCAGTTCTTC
TRBJ2-1 TRBV2 large . CASRLFAGSYNEQFF TGTGCCAGCAGGTTATTCGCGGGCTCCTACAATGAGCAGTTCTTC
TRBJ2-2 TRBV5-6 . . CASSSTNTGELFF TGTGCCAGCAGCTCCACTAACACCGGGGAGCTGTTTTTT
TRBJ1-4 TRBV7-3 . . CPTRGDSGDEKLFF TGTCCTACTCGGGGTGATAGCGGGGATGAAAAACTGTTTTTT
TRBJ2-7 TRBV29-1 . . CSVEDRAGMHYEQYF TGCAGCGTTGAAGATAGGGCAGGGATGCACTACGAGCAGTACTTC
TRBJ2-2 TRBV29-1 . . CSATLDDVAANTGELFF TGCAGCGCGACACTAGATGATGTGGCCGCGAACACCGGGGAGCTGTTTTTT
TRBJ2-7 TRBV5-1 . TRBD1 CASSLGQGFYEQYF TGCGCCAGCAGCTTGGGACAGGGATTCTACGAGCAGTACTTC
TRBJ2-3 TRBV6-6 . . CASSYLGRGTDTQYF TGTGCCAGCAGTTACTTAGGACGGGGCACAGATACGCAGTATTTT
TRBJ2-1 TRBV5-1 . TRBD2 CASTPSGAYNEQFF TGCGCCAGCACCCCTAGCGGGGCCTACAATGAGCAGTTCTTC
TRBJ2-1 TRBV19 . TRBD2 CASKTSGINNEQFF TGTGCCAGTAAAACTAGCGGGATCAACAATGAGCAGTTCTTC
TRBJ1-2 TRBV19 once . CASNRVGFYGYTF TGTGCCAGCAACAGGGTGGGGTTCTATGGCTACACCTTC
TRBJ2-1 TRBV28 . . CASSLAEEYNEQFF TGTGCCAGCAGTTTAGCGGAGGAGTACAATGAGCAGTTCTTC
TRBJ2-1 TRBV30 . TRBD2 CACSGELAYNEQFF TGTGCCTGCAGCGGGGAGTTAGCCTACAATGAGCAGTTCTTC
TRBJ2-7 TRBV11-3 . TRBD2 CASSPGGREYEQYF TGTGCCAGCAGCCCGGGAGGGAGGGAATACGAGCAGTACTTC
TRBJ2-1 TRBV13 . . CASSFGGIEQFF TGTGCCAGCAGCTTTGGAGGAATAGAGCAGTTCTTC
TRBJ2-7 TRBV28 . . CASSLVGSPYEQYF TGTGCCAGCAGTTTAGTGGGGTCCCCCTACGAGCAGTACTTC
TRBJ2-1 TRBV2 . TRBD2 CASWTSGRVNEQFF TGTGCCAGCTGGACTAGCGGGAGGGTCAATGAGCAGTTCTTC
TRBJ2-3 TRBV6-1 few TRBD2 CASSEQTSGIRADTQYF TGTGCCAGCAGTGAACAGACTAGCGGGATTCGTGCAGATACGCAGTATTTT